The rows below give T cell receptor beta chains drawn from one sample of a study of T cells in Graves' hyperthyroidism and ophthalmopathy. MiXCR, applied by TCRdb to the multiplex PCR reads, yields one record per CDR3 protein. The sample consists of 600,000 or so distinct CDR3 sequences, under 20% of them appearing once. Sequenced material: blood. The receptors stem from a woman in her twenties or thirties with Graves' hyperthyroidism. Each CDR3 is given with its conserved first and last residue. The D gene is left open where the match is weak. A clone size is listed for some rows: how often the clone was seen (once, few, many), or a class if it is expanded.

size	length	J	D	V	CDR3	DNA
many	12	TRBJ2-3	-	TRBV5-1	CASNRNTDTQYF	TGCGCCAGCAACCGAAACACAGATACGCAGTATTTT
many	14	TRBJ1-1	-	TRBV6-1	CASGRQNLNTEAFF	TGTGCCAGCGGGAGACAGAACCTCAACACTGAAGCTTTCTTT
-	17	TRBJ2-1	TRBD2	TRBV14	CASSQDTSGSWEDEQFF	TGTGCCAGCAGCCAAGATACTAGCGGGAGTTGGGAGGATGAGCAGTTCTTC
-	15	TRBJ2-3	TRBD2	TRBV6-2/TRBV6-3	CASSSLAGETDTQYF	TGTGCCAGCAGTTCTCTAGCGGGAGAGACAGATACGCAGTATTTT
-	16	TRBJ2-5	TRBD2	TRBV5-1	CASSLEAGGQQETQYF	TGCGCCAGCAGCTTGGAGGCGGGAGGCCAGCAAGAGACCCAGTACTTC
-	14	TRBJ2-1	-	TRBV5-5	CASSSRSSYNEPFF	TGTGCCAGCAGCTCCCGGAGCTCCTACAATGAGCCGTTCTTC
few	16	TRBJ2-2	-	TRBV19	CASSVESGTDTGELFF	TGTGCCAGTAGTGTCGAGTCCGGGACGGACACCGGGGAGCTGTTTTTT
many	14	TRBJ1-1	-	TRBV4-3	CASSQGKQGGGAFF	TGCGCCAGCAGCCAAGGAAAACAGGGAGGAGGCGCTTTCTTT
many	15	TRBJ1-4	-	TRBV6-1	CASKYWEGMDEKLFF	TGTGCCAGCAAGTATTGGGAGGGGATGGATGAAAAACTGTTTTTT
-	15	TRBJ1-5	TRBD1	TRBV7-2	CASSFRGRSDQPQHF	TGTGCCAGCAGCTTCAGGGGGCGATCTGATCAGCCCCAGCATTTT
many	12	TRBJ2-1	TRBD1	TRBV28	CASRGQADEQFF	TGTGCCAGCAGGGGACAGGCAGATGAGCAGTTCTTC
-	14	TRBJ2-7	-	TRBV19	CASSIWGVNDEQYF	TGTGCCAGTAGTATATGGGGGGTCAACGACGAGCAGTACTTC
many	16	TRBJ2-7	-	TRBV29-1	CSVIISLGPRGGEQYF	TGCAGCGTTATAATAAGCCTCGGGCCACGGGGTGGCGAGCAGTACTTC
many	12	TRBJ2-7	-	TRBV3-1	CASSQVGAEQYF	TGTGCCAGCAGCCAAGTCGGTGCCGAGCAGTACTTC
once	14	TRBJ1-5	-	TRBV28	CASSSGNYNQPQHF	TGTGCCAGCAGCTCAGGGAATTACAATCAGCCCCAGCATTTT
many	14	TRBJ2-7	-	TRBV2	CASRRDEVGYEQYF	TGTGCCAGCAGAAGGGACGAAGTCGGCTACGAGCAGTACTTC
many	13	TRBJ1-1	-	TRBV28	CASSPGTGLEAFF	TGTGCCAGCAGTCCCGGGACGGGTCTTGAAGCTTTCTTT